This T cell receptor beta chain was captured in a study of blood T cell repertoires in COVID-19. Overall study: Samples came from the United States, Italy and Spain, spanning acute and convalescent COVID-19.

The V and J ends lost 6 bases and 8 bases respectively, with 13 bases between them. The CDR3 is 12 amino acids. In the authors' methods: Scientists estimated how many nucleated cells there were by amplifying reference gene primers. Clones were read by immunoSEQ multiplex PCR, and TCRdb kept only the in-frame ones, dropping some. That table gives V, J and clone size, and the DNA gave D and trimming. Here the sample spans 150,000 to 200,000 clones, roughly four fifths being singletons. Material: peripheral blood. The sequence derives from a woman older than 75 with COVID-19, enrolled during active disease. The chain employs TRBV12-3 or TRBV12-4 and TRBJ2-5; perhaps TRBD2 as D (6 bases). This chain's CDR3 is CASSAGPSTQYF. CDR3 coding DNA: TGTGCCAGCAGCGCGGGGCCCAGCACCCAGTACTTC.